These 22 T cell receptor beta chains share one sample of origin, sequenced in a study of chronic HIV infection and antiretroviral therapy. One entry per CDR3 protein results from TCRdb running MiXCR on the 5' RACE reads. The repertoire includes over 40,000 distinct CDR3 sequences, under 20% of them detected once, and approximately 3% sits in the top ten. The sample taken for sequencing was peripheral blood. These receptors were obtained from an adult who had HIV and had not received antiretroviral therapy, or was an uninfected healthy control (not recorded which).

CDR3 sequence (DNA): TGTGCCATCAGTGGGGGGCAGGTGCCCTACGAGCAGTACTTC. Translating gives CAISGGQVPYEQYF. V gene TRBV10-3 combines with J gene TRBJ2-7; D is possibly TRBD1 (6 bases). Trimming took 4 bases from V and 2 from J, leaving 12 bases between them. Looked up from germline, CDR1 is ENHRY and CDR2 is SYGVKD. This CDR3 region has 14 residues.

This clonotype has a handful of counts. CDR3 nucleotides: TGTGCCAGCAGTCCGAGAACGGCTCCTTATTCACCCCTCCACTTT. It codes for CASSPRTAPYSPLHF. The rearrangement uses TRBV28 and TRBJ1-6; D not certain. Germline V gene lookup returns CDR1 MDHEN and CDR2 SYDVKM. The CDR3 contains 15 residues. The germline V and J ends were trimmed by 5 bases and 8 bases, with 16 bases remaining between them.

This clonotype has just a few counts. The chain recombines TRBV29-1 with TRBJ2-3; TRBD2 agrees at 8 bases. Germline V CDR1 and CDR2: SQVTM, ANQGSEA. CDR3 size: 15 residues. The V and J ends lost 6 bases and 6 bases, in that order; junction bases with no gene match: 14. The CDR3: CSVAPGTSPSDTQYF. CDR3 DNA sequence: TGCAGCGTCGCCCCCGGGACTAGTCCTTCCGATACGCAGTATTTT.

This clonotype appeared a few times. The rearrangement uses TRBV28 and TRBJ1-4; D not certain. V lost 8 bases, J lost 3 bases, and 19 bases lay in between. The CDR3 is made up of 16 amino acids. Germline lookup yields CDR1 MDHEN and CDR2 SYDVKM. CDR3 in amino acids: CASRPLLQASNEKLFF. Here the CDR3 DNA reads TGTGCCAGCCGTCCTCTTCTTCAGGCTTCTAATGAAAAACTGTTTTTT.

This clonotype was found a few times. The genes are TRBV6-6 and TRBJ1-1; D possibly corresponds to TRBD1 (6 bases). Germline lookup yields CDR1 MNHNY and CDR2 SVGAGI (reference sequence). Between the trimmed V and J ends, which lost 0 bases and 5 bases, there was a span of 13 bases. The CDR3 has 15 amino acids. The CDR3 reads CASSYSNEGGTEAFF. The DNA for the CDR3 is TGTGCCAGCAGTTACTCGAATGAGGGGGGGACTGAAGCTTTCTTT.

This clonotype has a handful of counts. The V gene is TRBV20-1, the J gene TRBJ2-3, with TRBD2 identical over 10 bases. V was clipped by 2 bases and J by 4 bases; unmatched bases: 3. This CDR3 contains 14 residues. Germline V gene lookup returns CDR1 DFQATT and CDR2 SNEGSKA (reference sequence). The CDR3 coding sequence is TGCAGTGCTAGAAAGCTAGCGGGAGCAGATACGCAGTATTTT. Translating gives CSARKLAGADTQYF.

This rearrangement joins TRBV28 to TRBJ2-7, with 7 bases fitting TRBD2. After removal of 4 bases from V and 3 bases from J, the junction contained 12 bases not matched to a gene. Germline CDR1 is MDHEN and CDR2 is SYDVKM. The CDR3 loop spans 16 amino acids. For the CDR3, the DNA is TGTGCCAGCAGTTCCGGAGGCGCGGGAGATGACTACGAGCAGTACTTC. Its translation is CASSSGGAGDDYEQYF. The whole variable domain, filled in from reference TRBV28 and TRBJ2-7, reads DVKVTQSSRYLVKRTGEKVFLECVQDMDHENMFWYRQDPGLGLRLIYFSYDVKMKEKGDIPEGYSVSREKKERFSLILESASTNQTSMYLCASSSGGAGDDYEQYFGPGTRLTVT.

The CDR3 coding sequence is TGTGCCAGCAGTTTAACTAGCGGAGCCCCTAGGGGGGAGCTGTTTTTT. Encoded protein: CASSLTSGAPRGELFF. The chain couples TRBV28 to TRBJ2-2; 8 nucleotides agree with TRBD2. Trimming removed 2 bases from V and 8 bases from J; junction bases left unmatched: 10. The CDR3 runs 16 residues. Germline CDR1 is MDHEN and CDR2 is SYDVKM.

The rearrangement uses TRBV20-1 and TRBJ2-3, with D possibly matching TRBD1 (6 bases). V lost 5 bases and J 0 bases, leaving 15 bases between the germline ends. Germline V gene data show CDR1 as DFQATT and CDR2 as SNEGSKA (reference sequence). This CDR3 contains 15 residues. The CDR3 spells CSAGGSLTSTDTQYF. The CDR3 region has the DNA TGCAGTGCTGGGGGCTCCCTCACTAGCACAGATACGCAGTATTTT.

The chain uses TRBV25-1 and TRBJ1-2; D is possibly TRBD1 (6 bases). CDR3 length equals 15 residues. Germline V CDR1 and CDR2: MGHDK, SYGVNS. Between the trimmed V and J ends, which lost 2 bases and 3 bases, there was a span of 13 bases. This CDR3 is CASSEVTGRDYGYTF. The CDR3 DNA reads as TGTGCCAGCAGTGAAGTCACAGGGAGGGACTATGGCTACACCTTC.

The rearrangement links TRBV4-1 to TRBJ1-1, with D tentatively TRBD1 (5 bases). CDR1 is MGHRA and CDR2 is YSYEKL in the germline V gene. The V gene lost 8 bases and the J gene lost 5 bases, with 15 bases spanning the gap. There are 13 residues in the CDR3. CDR3 in amino acids: CASARLGTTEAFF. The CDR3 region has the DNA TGCGCCAGCGCCCGATTGGGGACTACTGAAGCTTTCTTT.

The DNA of the CDR3 is TGTGCCAGCGAGCGGGACCCAGATACGCAGTATTTT. It yields the protein CASERDPDTQYF. The chain has TRBV3-1 and TRBJ2-3, with 7 positions matching TRBD2. CDR3 size: 12 residues. CDR1 is LGHDT, CDR2 YNNKEL, per germline (reference sequence). V trimming: 8 bases; J trimming: 4 bases; junction bases outside the gene matches: 3.

This clonotype was observed a handful of times. The genes are TRBV28 and TRBJ2-1; 10 bases match TRBD2. This CDR3 spans 16 amino acids. V was pared by 6 bases and J by 9 bases, with 14 bases of the junction left unmatched. Germline CDR1 reads MDHEN; CDR2 reads SYDVKM. The CDR3 loop reads CASRIGVAGGFSEQFF. CDR3 DNA: TGTGCCAGCAGGATAGGGGTAGCGGGAGGATTTAGTGAGCAGTTCTTC.

This clonotype was observed a few times. The rearrangement joins TRBV5-6 to TRBJ2-7; maybe TRBD2 (5 bases). Germline CDR1 and CDR2: SGHDT and YYEEEE. This CDR3 has 13 residues. V shed 4 bases and J shed 7 bases, with 15 bases lying between them. CDR3 amino acids: CASSRPVSGEQYF. CDR3 nucleotides: TGTGCCAGCAGCCGGCCGGTCTCGGGGGAGCAGTACTTC. The variable domain in full, completed from reference TRBV5-6 and TRBJ2-7, reads DAGVTQSPTHLIKTRGQQVTLRCSPKSGHDTVSWYQQALGQGPQFIFQYYEEEERQRGNFPDRFSGHQFPNYSSELNVNALLLGDSALYLCASSRPVSGEQYFGPGTRLTVT.

This clonotype was counted a few times. This chain joins TRBV6-5 and TRBJ2-5; D tentatively fits TRBD1 or TRBD2 (6 bases each). Germline lookup yields CDR1 MNHEY and CDR2 SVGAGI. Trimming pared 6 bases from V and 7 bases from J, leaving 9 bases between. This CDR3 contains 11 residues. This chain's CDR3 is CASSEGGTQYF. DNA for the CDR3: TGTGCCAGCAGCGAGGGGGGGACCCAGTACTTC.

There are many counts of this clonotype. J is TRBJ2-3 and V is TRBV25-1, with 8 bases matching TRBD2. The germline CDR1 and CDR2 sequences are MGHDK and SYGVNS. V gave up 6 bases and J gave up 0 bases; unmatched junction bases: 8. CDR3 length: 16 residues. The CDR3 nucleotides read TGTGCCAGCAGCTCCTTCTCTAGCGGGAGCACAGATACGCAGTATTTT. Amino acids: CASSSFSSGSTDTQYF. The variable domain in full, with the rest retrieved from reference TRBV25-1 and TRBJ2-3, is EADIYQTPRYLVIGTGKKITLECSQTMGHDKMYWYQQDPGMELHLIHYSYGVNSTEKGDLSSESTVSRIRTEHFPLTLESARPSHTSQYLCASSSFSSGSTDTQYFGPGTRLTVL.

This clonotype was picked up a small number of times. This chain links TRBV5-8 with TRBJ2-3; D is uncertain. With 4 bases removed from V and 5 bases from J, the gap between germline ends came to 8 bases. Germline V gene sequence: CDR1 SGHTS, CDR2 YDEGEE. CDR3 length equals 12 residues. The CDR3 DNA reads TGTGCCAGCAGCCCCGTGAAAGATACGCAGTATTTT. Encoded protein: CASSPVKDTQYF.

The J gene is TRBJ2-7, the V gene TRBV27; 8 bases align to TRBD2. V lost 4 bases to trimming and J lost 8 bases; unmatched junction nucleotides: 13. CDR3 length: 15 amino acids. Germline V gene data show CDR1 as MNHEY and CDR2 as SMNVEV (reference sequence). The CDR3 protein is CASSSLAGPAPKQYF. CDR3 nucleotides: TGTGCCAGCAGTTCGCTAGCGGGTCCCGCGCCCAAGCAGTACTTC.

The chain recombines TRBV27 with TRBJ1-6; D not certain. The CDR3 is made up of 16 amino acids. The ends were cut back, 1 base at V and 6 bases at J, with 13 bases in the middle. Germline CDR1 reads MNHEY; CDR2 reads SMNVEV (reference sequence). For the CDR3, the DNA is TGTGCCAGCAGTTTATTGTGGAAACCCGGTAATTCACCCCTCCACTTT. Translation gives CASSLLWKPGNSPLHF.

This clonotype has a handful of counts. The gene calls are TRBV28 and TRBJ2-1; 15 bases match TRBD2. The CDR3 contains 17 residues. The ends lost 6 bases at V and 2 bases at J; junction bases unmatched: 5. Per germline, CDR1 MDHEN and CDR2 SYDVKM. This CDR3 reads CASSDGLAGGPYNEQFF. CDR3 nucleotide sequence: TGTGCCAGCAGCGATGGACTAGCGGGAGGGCCCTACAATGAGCAGTTCTTC. Using reference TRBV28 and TRBJ2-1 for the parts outside the CDR3, the full variable domain is DVKVTQSSRYLVKRTGEKVFLECVQDMDHENMFWYRQDPGLGLRLIYFSYDVKMKEKGDIPEGYSVSREKKERFSLILESASTNQTSMYLCASSDGLAGGPYNEQFFGPGTRLTVL.

V usage is TRBV6-5 and J usage is TRBJ1-1, with D possibly matching TRBD1 (6 bases). Germline assignment: CDR1 MNHEY and CDR2 SVGAGI. The CDR3 length is 12 residues. Trimming pared 7 bases from V and 5 bases from J, leaving 11 bases between. This chain's CDR3 is CASIDRGTEAFF. Written as DNA, the CDR3 is TGTGCCAGCATTGATAGGGGGACTGAAGCTTTCTTT.

This sequence joins TRBV28 and TRBJ1-2; 7 bases align to TRBD1. Trimming at V came to 5 bases and at J to 7 bases, leaving 10 bases not matched to a gene. The length of the CDR3 is 14 residues. The germline gives CDR1 MDHEN, CDR2 SYDVKM. The CDR3, as DNA: TGTGCCAGCAGTGCGGGGGACAGACTTCTTGGCTACACCTTC. Amino acids: CASSAGDRLLGYTF.